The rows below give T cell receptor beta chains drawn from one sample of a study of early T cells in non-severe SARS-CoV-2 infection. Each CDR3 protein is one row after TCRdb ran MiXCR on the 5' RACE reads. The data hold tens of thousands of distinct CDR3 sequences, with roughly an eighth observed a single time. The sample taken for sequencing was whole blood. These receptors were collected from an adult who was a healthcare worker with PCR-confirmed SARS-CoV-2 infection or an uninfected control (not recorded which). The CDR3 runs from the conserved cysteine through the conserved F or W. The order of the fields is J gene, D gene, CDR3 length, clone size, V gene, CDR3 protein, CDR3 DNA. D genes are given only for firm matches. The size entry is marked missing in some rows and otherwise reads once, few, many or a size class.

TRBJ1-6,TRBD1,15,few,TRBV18,CASSRRQGDNSPLHF,TGTGCCAGCTCACGCCGACAGGGAGATAATTCACCCCTCCACTTT
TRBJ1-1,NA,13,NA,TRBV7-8,CASSLAGVTEAFF,TGTGCCAGCAGCTTAGCAGGGGTTACTGAAGCTTTCTTT
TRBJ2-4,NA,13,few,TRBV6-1,CASSEGTGNIQYF,TGTGCCAGCAGTGAGGGCACCGGAAACATTCAGTACTTC
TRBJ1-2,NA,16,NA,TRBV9,CASSLNPSGVSYGYTF,TGTGCCAGCAGCCTCAACCCCTCAGGGGTTAGCTATGGCTACACCTTC
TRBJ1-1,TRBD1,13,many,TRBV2,CASLGQGATEAFF,TGTGCCAGCTTGGGACAGGGGGCTACTGAAGCTTTCTTT
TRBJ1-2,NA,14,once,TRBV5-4,CASSLEGIHYGYTF,TGTGCCAGCAGCTTGGAAGGGATTCACTATGGCTACACCTTC
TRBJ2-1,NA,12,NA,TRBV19,CASSMGGNEQFF,TGTGCCAGTAGTATGGGGGGCAATGAGCAGTTCTTC
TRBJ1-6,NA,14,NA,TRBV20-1,CSASRDIDISPLHF,TGCAGTGCTAGTAGGGACATCGATATTTCACCCCTCCACTTT
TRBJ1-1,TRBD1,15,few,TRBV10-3,CAIRTGQGLGTEAFF,TGTGCCATCAGAACTGGACAGGGCCTGGGGACTGAAGCTTTCTTT
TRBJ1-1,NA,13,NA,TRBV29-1,CSVERQLNTEAFF,TGCAGCGTTGAACGGCAGTTGAACACTGAAGCTTTCTTT
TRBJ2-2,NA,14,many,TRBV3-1,CASSGTWGSGELFF,TGTGCCAGCAGCGGAACTTGGGGTTCCGGGGAGCTGTTTTTT
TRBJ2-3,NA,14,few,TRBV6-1,CASSEGIDPDTQYF,TGTGCCAGCAGTGAAGGAATAGACCCAGATACGCAGTATTTT
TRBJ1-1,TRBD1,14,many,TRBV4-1,CASRDRTMNTEAFF,TGCGCCAGCAGGGACAGGACCATGAACACTGAAGCTTTCTTT
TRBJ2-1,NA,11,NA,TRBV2,CASSGVDEQFF,TGTGCCAGCAGTGGTGTCGATGAGCAGTTCTTC
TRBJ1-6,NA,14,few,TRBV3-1,CASSQGVPYSPLHF,TGTGCCAGCAGCCAAGGGGTTCCCTATTCACCCCTCCACTTT
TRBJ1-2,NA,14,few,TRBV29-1,CSVTRPFGAYGYTF,TGCAGCGTTACCCGGCCTTTTGGGGCCTATGGCTACACCTTC
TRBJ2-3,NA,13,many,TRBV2,CASSERGTDTQYF,TGTGCCAGCAGTGAAAGGGGCACAGATACGCAGTATTTT
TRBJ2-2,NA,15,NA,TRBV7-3,CASTSGGLNTGELFF,TGTGCCAGCACCTCGGGGGGCCTGAACACCGGGGAGCTGTTTTTT
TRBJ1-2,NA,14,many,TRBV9,CASSVEVDPKGYTF,TGTGCCAGCAGCGTAGAGGTGGACCCCAAAGGCTACACCTTC
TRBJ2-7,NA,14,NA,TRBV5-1,CASSLVGYPYEQYF,TGCGCCAGCAGCTTGGTAGGATACCCCTACGAGCAGTACTTC
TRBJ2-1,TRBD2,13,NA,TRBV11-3,CASSVSTSSDGLF,TGTGCCAGCAGCGTATCGACTAGCTCAGATGGCCTCTTC
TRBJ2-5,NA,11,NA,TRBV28,CASSSPETQYF,TGTGCCAGCAGTTCACCGGAGACCCAGTACTTC
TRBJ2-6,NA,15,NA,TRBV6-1,CASRDSRTGANVLTF,TGTGCCAGCAGGGACTCTCGTACTGGGGCCAACGTCCTGACTTTC
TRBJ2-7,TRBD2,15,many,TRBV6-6,CASSYSAGDSYEQYF,TGTGCCAGCAGTTACTCGGCGGGGGACTCCTACGAGCAGTACTTC
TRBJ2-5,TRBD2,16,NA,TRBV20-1,CSAMGRGLAGTETQYF,TGCAGTGCTATGGGAAGGGGACTAGCGGGGACTGAGACCCAGTACTTC
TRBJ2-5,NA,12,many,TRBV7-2,CASSLVAETQYF,TGTGCCAGCAGCTTAGTGGCGGAGACCCAGTACTTC
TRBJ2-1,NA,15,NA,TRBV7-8,CASSLGGAFYNEQFF,TGTGCCAGCAGCTTAGGCGGGGCCTTTTACAATGAGCAGTTCTTC